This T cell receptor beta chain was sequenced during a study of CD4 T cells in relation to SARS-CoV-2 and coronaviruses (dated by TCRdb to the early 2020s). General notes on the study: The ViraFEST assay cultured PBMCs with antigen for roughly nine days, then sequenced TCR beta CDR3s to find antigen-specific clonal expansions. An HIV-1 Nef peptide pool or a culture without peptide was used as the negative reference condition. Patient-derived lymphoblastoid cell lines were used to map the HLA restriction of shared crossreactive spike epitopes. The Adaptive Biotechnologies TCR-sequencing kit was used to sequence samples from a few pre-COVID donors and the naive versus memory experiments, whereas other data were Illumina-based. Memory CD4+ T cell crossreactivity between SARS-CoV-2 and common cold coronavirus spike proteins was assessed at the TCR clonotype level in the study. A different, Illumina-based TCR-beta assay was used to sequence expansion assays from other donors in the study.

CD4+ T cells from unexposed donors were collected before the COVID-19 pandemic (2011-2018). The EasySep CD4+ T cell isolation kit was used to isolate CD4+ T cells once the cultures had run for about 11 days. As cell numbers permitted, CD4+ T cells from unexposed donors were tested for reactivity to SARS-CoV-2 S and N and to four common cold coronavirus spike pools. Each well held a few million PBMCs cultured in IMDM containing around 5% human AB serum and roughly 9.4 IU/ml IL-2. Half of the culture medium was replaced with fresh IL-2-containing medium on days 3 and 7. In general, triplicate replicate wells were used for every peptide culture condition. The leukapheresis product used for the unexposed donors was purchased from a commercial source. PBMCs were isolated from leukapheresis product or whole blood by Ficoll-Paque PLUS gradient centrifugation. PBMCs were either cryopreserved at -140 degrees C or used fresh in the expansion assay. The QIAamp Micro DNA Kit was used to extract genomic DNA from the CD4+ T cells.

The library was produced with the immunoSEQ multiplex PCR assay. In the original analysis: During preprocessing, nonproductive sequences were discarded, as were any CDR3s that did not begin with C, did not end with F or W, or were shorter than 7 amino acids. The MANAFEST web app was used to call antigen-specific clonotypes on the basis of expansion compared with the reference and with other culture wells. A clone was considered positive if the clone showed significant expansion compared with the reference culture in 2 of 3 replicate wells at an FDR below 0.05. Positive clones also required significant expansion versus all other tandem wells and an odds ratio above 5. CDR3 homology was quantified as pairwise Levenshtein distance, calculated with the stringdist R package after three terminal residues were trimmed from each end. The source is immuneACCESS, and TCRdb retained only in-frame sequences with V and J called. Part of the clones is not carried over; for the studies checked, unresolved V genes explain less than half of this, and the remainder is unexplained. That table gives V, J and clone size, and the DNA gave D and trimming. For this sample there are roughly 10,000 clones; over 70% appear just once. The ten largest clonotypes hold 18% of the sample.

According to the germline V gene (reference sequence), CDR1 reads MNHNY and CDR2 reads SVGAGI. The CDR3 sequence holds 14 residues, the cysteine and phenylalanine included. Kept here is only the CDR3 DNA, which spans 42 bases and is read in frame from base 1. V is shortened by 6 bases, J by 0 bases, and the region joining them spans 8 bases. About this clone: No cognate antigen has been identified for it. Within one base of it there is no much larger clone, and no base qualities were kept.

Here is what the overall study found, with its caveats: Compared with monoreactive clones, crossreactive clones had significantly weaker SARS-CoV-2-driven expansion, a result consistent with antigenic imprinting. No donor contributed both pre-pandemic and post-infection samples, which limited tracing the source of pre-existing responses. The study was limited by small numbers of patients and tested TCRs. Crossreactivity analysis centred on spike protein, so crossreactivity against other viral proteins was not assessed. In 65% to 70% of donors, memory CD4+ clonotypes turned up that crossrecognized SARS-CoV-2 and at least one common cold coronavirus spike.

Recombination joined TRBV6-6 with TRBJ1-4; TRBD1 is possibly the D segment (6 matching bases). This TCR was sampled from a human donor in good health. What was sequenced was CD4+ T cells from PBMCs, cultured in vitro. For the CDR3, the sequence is CASRQGATNEKLFF. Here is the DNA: TGTGCCAGCAGACAGGGCGCAACTAATGAAAAACTGTTTTTT.